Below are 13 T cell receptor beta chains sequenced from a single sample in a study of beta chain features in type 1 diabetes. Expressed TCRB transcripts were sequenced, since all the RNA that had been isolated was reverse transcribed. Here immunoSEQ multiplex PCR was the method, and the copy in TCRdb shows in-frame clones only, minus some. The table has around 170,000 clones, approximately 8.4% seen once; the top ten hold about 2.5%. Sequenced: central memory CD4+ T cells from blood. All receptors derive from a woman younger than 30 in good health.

The CDR3 loop reads CASISDRGGHNEQFF. For the CDR3, the DNA is TGTGCCAGCATTTCCGACAGGGGTGGGCACAATGAGCAGTTCTTC. V is TRBV2 and J is TRBJ2-1, with 8 nucleotides matching TRBD1. Per germline, CDR1 SNHLY and CDR2 FYNNEI. CDR3 size: 15 residues. J gave up 5 bases and V 7 bases, and 10 bases lay outside the gene matches.

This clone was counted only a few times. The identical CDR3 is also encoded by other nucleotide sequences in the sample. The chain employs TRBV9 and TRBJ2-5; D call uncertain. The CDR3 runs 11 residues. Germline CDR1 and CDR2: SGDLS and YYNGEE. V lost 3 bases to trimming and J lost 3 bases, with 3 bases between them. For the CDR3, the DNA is TGTGCCAGCAGCGCTGAAGAGACCCAGTACTTC. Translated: CASSAEETQYF. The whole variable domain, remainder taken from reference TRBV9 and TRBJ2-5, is DSGVTQTPKHLITATGQRVTLRCSPRSGDLSVYWYQQSLDQGLQFLIQYYNGEERAKGNILERFSAQQFPDLHSELNLSSLELGDSALYFCASSAEETQYFGPGTRLLVL.

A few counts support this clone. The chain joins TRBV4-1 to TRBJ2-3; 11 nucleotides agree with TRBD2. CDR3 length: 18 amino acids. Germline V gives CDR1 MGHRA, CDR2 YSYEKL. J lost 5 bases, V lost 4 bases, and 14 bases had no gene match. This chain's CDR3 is CASSPLTSDSGRGDTQYF. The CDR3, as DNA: TGCGCCAGCAGCCCCCTTACGAGTGATAGCGGGAGGGGAGATACGCAGTATTTT.

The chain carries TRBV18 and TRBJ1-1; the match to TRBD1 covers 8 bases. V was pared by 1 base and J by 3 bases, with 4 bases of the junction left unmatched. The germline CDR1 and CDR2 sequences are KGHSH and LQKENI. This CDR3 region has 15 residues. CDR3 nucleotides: TGTGCCAGCTCACCACAGGGGACAGGCGACACTGAAGCTTTCTTT. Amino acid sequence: CASSPQGTGDTEAFF.

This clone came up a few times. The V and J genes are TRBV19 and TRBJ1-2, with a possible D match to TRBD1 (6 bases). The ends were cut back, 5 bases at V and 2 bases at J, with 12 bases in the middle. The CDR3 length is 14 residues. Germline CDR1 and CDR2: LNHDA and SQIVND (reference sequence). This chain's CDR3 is CASSYSDRNYGYTF. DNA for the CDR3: TGTGCCAGTAGTTATTCCGACAGGAACTATGGCTACACCTTC. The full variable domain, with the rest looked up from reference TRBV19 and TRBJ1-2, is DGGITQSPKYLFRKEGQNVTLSCEQNLNHDAMYWYRQDPGQGLRLIYYSQIVNDFQKGDIAEGYSVSREKKESFPLTVTSAQKNPTAFYLCASSYSDRNYGYTFGSGTRLTVV.

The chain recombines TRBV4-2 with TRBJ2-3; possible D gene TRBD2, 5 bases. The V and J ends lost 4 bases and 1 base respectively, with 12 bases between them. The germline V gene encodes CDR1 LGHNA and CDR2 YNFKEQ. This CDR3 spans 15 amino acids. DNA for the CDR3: TGTGCCAGCAGCCCGGACTGGCCACGCACAGATACGCAGTATTTT. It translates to CASSPDWPRTDTQYF.

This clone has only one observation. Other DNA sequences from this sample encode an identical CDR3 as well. The CDR3 region has the DNA TGCGCCAGCAGCCTCGACGGGTATAGCAATCAGCCCCAGCATTTT. Translating it yields CASSLDGYSNQPQHF. The chain recombines TRBV5-1 with TRBJ1-5; D gene unclear. Trimming shortened V by 4 bases and J by 0 bases, and 11 bases separated the two germline ends. This CDR3 contains 15 residues. Germline V CDR1 and CDR2: SGHRS, YFSETQ.

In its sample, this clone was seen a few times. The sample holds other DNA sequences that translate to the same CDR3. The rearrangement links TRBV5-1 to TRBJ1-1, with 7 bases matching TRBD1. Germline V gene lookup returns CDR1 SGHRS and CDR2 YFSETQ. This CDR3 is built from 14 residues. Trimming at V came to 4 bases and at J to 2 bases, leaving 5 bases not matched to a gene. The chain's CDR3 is CASSRTGSNTEAFF. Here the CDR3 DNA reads TGCGCCAGCAGCCGGACAGGCTCTAACACTGAAGCTTTCTTT.

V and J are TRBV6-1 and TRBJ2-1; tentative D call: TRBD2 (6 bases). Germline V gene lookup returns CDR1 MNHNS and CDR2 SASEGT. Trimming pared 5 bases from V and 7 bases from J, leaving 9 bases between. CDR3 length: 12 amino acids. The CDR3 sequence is CASSLRGNEQFF. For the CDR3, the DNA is TGTGCCAGCAGTTTGCGGGGAAATGAGCAGTTCTTC.

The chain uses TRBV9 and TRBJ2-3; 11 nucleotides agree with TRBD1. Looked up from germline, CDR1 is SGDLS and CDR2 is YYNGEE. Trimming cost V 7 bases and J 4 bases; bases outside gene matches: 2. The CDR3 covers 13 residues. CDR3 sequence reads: CASGQGAADTQYF. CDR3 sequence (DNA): TGTGCCAGCGGACAGGGGGCCGCAGATACGCAGTATTTT.

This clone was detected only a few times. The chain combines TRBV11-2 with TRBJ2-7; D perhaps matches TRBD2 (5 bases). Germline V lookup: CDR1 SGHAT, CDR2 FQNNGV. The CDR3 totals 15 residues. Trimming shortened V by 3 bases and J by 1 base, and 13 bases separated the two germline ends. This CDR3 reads CASSFNSGSSYEQYF. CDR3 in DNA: TGTGCCAGCAGCTTTAACAGCGGCTCGTCCTACGAGCAGTACTTC.

Here the CDR3 reads CASSSRRPGTSGLSSYNEQFF. CDR3 sequence (DNA): TGTGCCAGCAGCTCTAGACGGCCCGGGACTAGCGGGTTAAGCTCCTACAATGAGCAGTTCTTC. J is TRBJ2-1 and V is TRBV9, with TRBD2 matching over 12 bases. Germline CDR1 SGDLS, CDR2 YYNGEE. CDR3 length: 21 residues. J lost 0 bases, V lost 4 bases, and 17 bases had no gene match.

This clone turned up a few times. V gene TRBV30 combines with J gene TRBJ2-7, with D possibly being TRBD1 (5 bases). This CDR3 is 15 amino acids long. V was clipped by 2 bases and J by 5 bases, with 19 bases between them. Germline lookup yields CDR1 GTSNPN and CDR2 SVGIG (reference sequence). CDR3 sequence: CAWSTLGQGKNEQYF. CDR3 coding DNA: TGTGCCTGGAGTACCCTAGGGCAGGGCAAAAACGAGCAGTACTTC.